This T cell receptor (beta chain) appears in the sequencing data of a study of cytomegalovirus exposure and HLA in healthy donors. For the study at large: Early released data had about 85 million unique TCRs, all coming from HLA-typed donors. Study-wide results and caveats: Upon later analysis, HLA-associated TCR beta chains proved more clonally expanded than other, equally common chains. Only CMV serostatus was available as immune exposure information. Across donors, most TCRs were seen rarely, yet some public ones were widespread.

Details on this clone: The antigen is not known.

A multiplex PCR was run with 60 Vbeta primers and 13 Jbeta primers. Sequencing used immunoSEQ multiplex PCR; TCRdb keeps in-frame clones, though not all of them. Of about 170,000 clones in the sample, 84% were seen once. The CDR3 totals 13 residues. CDR1 is ENHRY and CDR2 is SYGVKD in the germline V gene. V dropped 10 bases and J dropped 1; count of bases not matched to a gene: 6. Sequences were obtained from PBMCs. This sequence joins TRBV10-3 and TRBJ1-2; TRBD1 agrees at 7 bases. This sequence originates from a girl aged 10-17 years in good health and CMV-seropositive. The CDR3 reads CATWGQNNYGYTF. For the CDR3, the DNA is TGTGCCACCTGGGGACAGAATAACTATGGCTACACCTTC.